The T cell receptor (beta chain) under discussion was sequenced for a study of blood T cell repertoires in COVID-19. Methods used by the authors: Amplification with reference gene primers provided the estimates of nucleated cell counts. Clones were read by immunoSEQ multiplex PCR, and TCRdb kept only the in-frame ones, dropping some. That table gives V, J and clone size, and the DNA gave D and trimming. The sample shows around 380,000 clones, around 87% of them seen only once. Participants were aged about 18 to 89 years from 24 US areas. Assignments of participants to cohorts depended upon their own reported clinical history. Cohort 3 donors were reported recovered after two negative PCRs, clearance, or symptom resolution. Trimming took 0 bases from V and 5 from J, leaving 8 bases between them. CDR3 length: 13 amino acids. Germline V gives CDR1 SGHRS, CDR2 YFSETQ.

The sample taken for sequencing was PBMCs or T cells enriched from blood (not recorded which). The chain has TRBV5-1 and TRBJ1-2; no reliable D call. The sequence derives from a man aged 25 to 45 who had recovered from COVID-19. The CDR3 sequence is CASSLGAQYGYTF. CDR3 DNA: TGCGCCAGCAGCTTGGGGGCGCAATATGGCTACACCTTC. Full variable domain (remainder filled in from reference TRBV5-1 and TRBJ1-2): KAGVTQTPRYLIKTRGQQVTLSCSPISGHRSVSWYQQTPGQGLQFLFEYFSETQRNKGNFPGRFSGRQFSNSRSEMNVSTLELGDSALYLCASSLGAQYGYTFGSGTRLTVV.